This entry lists 14 T cell receptor beta chains sequenced from one sample in a study of blood T cell repertoires in COVID-19. Assay used: immunoSEQ multiplex PCR; TCRdb lists only in-frame clones, some missing. The sample has about 220,000 clones, 75% to 90% seen once. The sample was PBMCs or T cells enriched from blood (not recorded which). These receptors all come from a woman aged 40 to 50 with acute COVID-19.

This clone was seen a single time. CDR3 in DNA: TGTGCCTGGAGTCCGGGACAGGGGAGGCATGAGCAGTTCTTC. Protein: CAWSPGQGRHEQFF. The chain has TRBV30 and TRBJ2-1, with TRBD1 matching over 10 bases. V shed 2 bases and J 8 bases; nucleotides not matched to a gene: 6. CDR1 is GTSNPN and CDR2 is SVGIG in the germline V gene (reference sequence). The CDR3 runs to 14 residues. The variable domain in full, completed from reference TRBV30 and TRBJ2-1, reads SQTIHQWPATLVQPVGSPLSLECTVEGTSNPNLYWYRQAAGRGLQLLFYSVGIGQISSEVPQNLSASRPQDRQFILSSKKLLLSDSGFYLCAWSPGQGRHEQFFGPGTRLTVL.

This chain links TRBV9 with TRBJ1-6, with a weak D call TRBD1 (5 bases). CDR1 and CDR2 from the germline V gene are SGDLS and YYNGEE. Deletions cut 1 base from V and 8 bases from J, with 13 bases between. This CDR3 region has 15 residues. CDR3 DNA: TGTGCCAGCAGCGTACTCGGGACTCGGGATTCACCCCTCCACTTT. Amino acid sequence: CASSVLGTRDSPLHF.

The V and J genes are TRBV9 and TRBJ1-3; 8 bases match TRBD1. The length of the CDR3 is 15 residues. J lost 2 bases, V lost 4 bases, and 5 bases had no gene match. The germline CDR1 and CDR2 sequences are SGDLS and YYNGEE. The CDR3 DNA sequence: TGTGCCAGCAGCCCCGGACAGGGCGCTGGAAACACCATATATTTT. Protein product: CASSPGQGAGNTIYF.

The gene calls are TRBV14 and TRBJ1-2; D is undetermined. CDR1 and CDR2 from the germline V gene are SGHDN and FVKESK. The CDR3 has 17 residues. V was shortened by 1 base and J by 8 bases, with 23 bases between the two germline ends. CDR3 coding DNA: TGTGCCAGCAGCCAAGCGAGTACGGATTACTTGAGGCGAGGCTACACCTTC. Translation: CASSQASTDYLRRGYTF. Together with reference TRBV14 and TRBJ1-2, the CDR3 gives the full variable domain: EAGVTQFPSHSVIEKGQTVTLRCDPISGHDNLYWYRRVMGKEIKFLLHFVKESKQDESGMPNNRFLAERTGGTYSTLKVQPAELEDSGVYFCASSQASTDYLRRGYTFGSGTRLTVV.

The chain carries TRBV5-1 and TRBJ1-4, with TRBD1 matching 10 bases. CDR1 and CDR2 from the germline V gene are SGHRS and YFSETQ. This CDR3 has 18 residues. V lost 5 bases and J lost 2; bases outside the gene matches: 12. CDR3 protein: CASSPGQGGFRTNEKLFF. The DNA for the CDR3 is TGCGCCAGCAGTCCCGGACAGGGGGGGTTTAGGACTAATGAAAAACTGTTTTTT.

The rearrangement uses TRBV23-1 and TRBJ1-3, with 8 bases fitting TRBD1. TRBV23-1 counts as an open reading frame of uncertain function. V lost 3 bases to trimming and J lost 0 bases; unmatched junction nucleotides: 10. The CDR3 loop spans 18 amino acids. The CDR3 nucleotides read TGCGCCAGCAGTCAGACCCCGGACAGGGCCGTCTCTGGAAACACCATATATTTT. This sequence encodes CASSQTPDRAVSGNTIYF.

The chain couples TRBV19 to TRBJ1-2; D is uncertain. From germline, CDR1 is LNHDA and CDR2 SQIVND (reference sequence). Trimming removed 3 bases from V and 2 bases from J, with 13 bases in between. The CDR3 covers 15 residues. The CDR3 protein is CASSIRPRENYGYTF. The CDR3 DNA reads TGTGCCAGTAGTATTCGCCCGAGGGAAAACTATGGCTACACCTTC.

This sequence joins TRBV9 and TRBJ1-3; perhaps TRBD1 as D (6 bases). The germline V gene encodes CDR1 SGDLS and CDR2 YYNGEE. The CDR3 has 13 amino acids. The V and J ends lost 5 bases and 8 bases respectively, with 14 bases between them. The CDR3 DNA reads TGTGCCAGCAGTGGACAGCTGGAACACACCATATATTTT. It codes for CASSGQLEHTIYF.

The CDR3 DNA is TGTGCCAGCAGCTTAGCAGGGGGGAACACCGGGGAGCTGTTTTTT. It yields the protein CASSLAGGNTGELFF. V gene TRBV7-2 combines with J gene TRBJ2-2; TRBD1 might be the D (6 bases). The germline V gene encodes CDR1 SGHTA and CDR2 FQGNSA. Trimming removed 0 bases from V and 1 base from J, with 6 bases in between. The CDR3 sequence is 15 residues long.

This chain links TRBV7-2 with TRBJ1-4; D gene ambiguous. Trimming removed 5 bases from V and 7 bases from J, with 8 bases in between. CDR1 is SGHTA, CDR2 FQGNSA, per germline. CDR3 length: 12 amino acids. The CDR3 sequence: CASSLPSEKLFF. The CDR3 bases are TGTGCCAGCAGCCTACCTAGTGAAAAACTGTTTTTT.

The chain is built from TRBV5-4 and TRBJ2-1; TRBD1 agrees at 7 bases. The germline V gene has CDR1 SGHNT and CDR2 YYREEE (reference sequence). Trimming removed 4 bases from V and 4 bases from J; junction bases left unmatched: 8. The CDR3 is made up of 15 amino acids. CDR3 loop: CASSRDPGQYNEQFF. The CDR3 region has the DNA TGTGCCAGCAGCAGGGACCCGGGACAGTACAATGAGCAGTTCTTC.

The chain is built from TRBV27 and TRBJ1-6, with TRBD1 identical over 9 bases. Germline lookup yields CDR1 MNHEY and CDR2 SMNVEV (reference sequence). This CDR3 spans 16 amino acids. With 6 bases clipped from V and 9 bases from J, the junction kept 12 bases outside the gene matches. CDR3 sequence (DNA): TGTGCCAGCAGGGACCCTGGACAGGGGCAAAGTTCACCCCTCCACTTT. Translated, it gives CASRDPGQGQSSPLHF.

V gene TRBV19 combines with J gene TRBJ1-2; perhaps TRBD1 as D (6 bases). The V gene's germline CDR1 is LNHDA and CDR2 SQIVND (reference sequence). The CDR3 spans 15 residues. The V end lost 4 bases, the J end lost 4 bases, and 16 bases lay between the germline ends. CDR3 loop: CASSTPVDRSYGYTF. The CDR3 DNA reads TGTGCCAGTAGTACCCCAGTCGACAGGAGCTATGGCTACACCTTC.

This clone was recorded only once. The V call is TRBV5-4, the J call TRBJ1-1; 10 bases are shared with TRBD1. The CDR3 has 16 amino acids. Trimming removed 4 bases from V and 1 base from J; junction bases left unmatched: 7. Looked up from germline, CDR1 is SGHNT and CDR2 is YYREEE (reference sequence). CDR3 coding DNA: TGTGCCAGCAGCCCGGGGGACAGGGGCGCGAACACTGAAGCTTTCTTT. This translates into CASSPGDRGANTEAFF.